This T cell receptor beta chain was identified in a study of shared clonotypes between healthy human individuals. Points from the study as a whole: Generation probabilities of non-shared clonotypes were lower (relative to those shared by all four donors).

Comment on this clone: The antigen is unknown.

Only in-frame clones appear in the TCRdb table, and some are missing; sequencing was by immunoSEQ multiplex PCR. In the table there are about 730,000 clones, 72% of which are singletons. Trimming took off 0 bases at V and 2 bases at J, with 10 bases between the two ends. Germline values: CDR1 MGHRA, CDR2 YSYEKL. The CDR3 loop spans 15 amino acids. The chain couples TRBV4-1 to TRBJ1-2; D is uncertain. The receptor was isolated from a woman aged 30 to 39 in good health. The sample taken for sequencing was memory CD4+ T cells sorted from blood. The subset: CD45RA-negative fraction. This chain's CDR3 is CASSQDEATNYGYTF. CDR3 coding DNA: TGCGCCAGCAGCCAAGATGAAGCGACAAACTATGGCTACACCTTC.